The present TCR beta chain was sequenced within a study of regulatory T cells in long-lasting Graves disease. Study-wide background: More than 5 years of antithyroid drugs with positive TSH receptor antibodies defined persistent Graves' disease. Study outcomes and limitations: Persistent disease favored TRBV28, TRBJ1-2 and TRBJ2-5.

CDR1 GTSNPN and CDR2 SVGIG come from the germline V gene (reference sequence). The CDR3 is 15 amino acids. Losses at the gene ends were 3 bases for V and 6 bases for J; bases not matched to a gene: 9. CDR3 regions were amplified by Arm-PCR using iRepertoire HTBI primers to build TCR beta libraries. A single record per CDR3 protein comes from TCRdb applying MiXCR to the multiplex PCR reads. The sample contains about 430,000 distinct CDR3 sequences, about 21% of which appear only once. Regarding time point: persistent/refractory GD, antithyroid drugs over 5 years with positive TRAb. The authors made the TCR library using RNA they extracted from PBMCs. Details on this clonotype: Antigen unknown.

V gene TRBV30 combines with J gene TRBJ2-7, with TRBD2 identical over 12 bases. This sequence was found in a female donor with Graves disease. The sequencing used peripheral blood mononuclear cells (PBMCs), collected when the disease was refractory, from a patient treated with antithyroid drugs. The CDR3 bases are TGTGCCTGGAGCCTTCTAGCGGGAGGGAGGGGCGAGCAGTACTTC. Translating gives CAWSLLAGGRGEQYF.